One TCR beta chain is described in this entry. Its target is not known. The length of the CDR3 is 14 residues. The germline V and J ends were trimmed by 0 bases and 2 bases, with 8 bases remaining between them. Per germline, CDR1 SGHRS and CDR2 YFSETQ. The data stem from a study of T cell responses to AZD1222 COVID-19 vaccine. Study conclusions and caveats: Repertoire collection took place solely once the T cell response had peaked. Spike was spanned by vaccine-associated CD4 TCRs, with dominance at 160-218 and 743-854. Recipients of two AZD1222 doses showed rising Spike-specific TCR breadth and depth. It should be noted that donors were predominantly white British and more often female, and clonal diversity was possibly underestimated.

TCRdb keeps only in-frame clones here, not all; method: immunoSEQ multiplex PCR. The sample lists 120,000 or so clones; about 89% were seen once. This chain links TRBV5-1 with TRBJ1-1; D possibly corresponds to TRBD1 (5 bases). The clonotype was recovered from an adult in good health. The sample here was peripheral blood, taken on day 0 of MenACWY control vaccination. CDR3 amino acids: CASSLEGLNTEAFF. In DNA form, the CDR3 reads TGCGCCAGCAGCTTGGAGGGGCTTAACACTGAAGCTTTCTTT.